These T cell receptor beta chains were read from a single sample in a study of blood T cell repertoires in COVID-19. Sequencing used immunoSEQ multiplex PCR; TCRdb keeps in-frame clones, though not all of them. The sample holds some 100,000 clones, approximately 93% seen once. Sequenced sample: peripheral blood. These receptors came from a man aged 55-75 years with acute or convalescent COVID-19. CDR3s include the opening cysteine and the closing phenylalanine or tryptophan. A D gene is named only where the DNA matches it firmly. The size entry is marked missing in some rows and otherwise reads once, few, many or a size class.

clone_size: .
d_call: TRBD1
j_call: TRBJ2-2
v_call: TRBV6-4
cdr3_nt: TGTGCCAGCAGTTCACAGGGGACCGGGGAGCTGTTTTTT
cdr3_aa: CASSSQGTGELFF

clone_size: few
d_call: .
j_call: TRBJ1-6
v_call: TRBV7-8
cdr3_nt: TGTGCCAGCAGCACCACAGGGCAAGGTCTCCACTTT
cdr3_aa: CASSTTGQGLHF

clone_size: .
d_call: .
j_call: TRBJ2-4
v_call: TRBV11-2
cdr3_nt: TGTGCCAGCAGCTTAGATTTGTCAGAATATCTAGCCAAAAACATTCAGTACTTC
cdr3_aa: CASSLDLSEYLAKNIQYF

clone_size: once
d_call: TRBD1
j_call: TRBJ1-5
v_call: TRBV27
cdr3_nt: TGTGCCAGCAGTTCAGGGACAGGCCACAATCAGCCCCAGCATTTT
cdr3_aa: CASSSGTGHNQPQHF

clone_size: once
d_call: .
j_call: TRBJ1-6
v_call: TRBV23-1
cdr3_nt: TGCGCCAGAACAAATTCACCCCTCCACTTT
cdr3_aa: CARTNSPLHF

clone_size: few
d_call: .
j_call: TRBJ1-1
v_call: TRBV7-9
cdr3_nt: TGTGCCACCTCTCGGGGGGATCACTCTGAAGCTTTCTTT
cdr3_aa: CATSRGDHSEAFF

clone_size: .
d_call: TRBD1
j_call: TRBJ1-2
v_call: TRBV27
cdr3_nt: TGTGCCAGCAGTCTAGGGGACAGAGGATATGGCTACACCTTC
cdr3_aa: CASSLGDRGYGYTF

clone_size: .
d_call: .
j_call: TRBJ2-5
v_call: TRBV9
cdr3_nt: TGTGCCAGCAGCGTAGATGGCAGGGTTATCGAGACCCAGTACTTC
cdr3_aa: CASSVDGRVIETQYF

clone_size: .
d_call: .
j_call: TRBJ2-3
v_call: TRBV7-3
cdr3_nt: TGTGCCAGCAGCTTGGGACTTGACACAGATACGCAGTATTTT
cdr3_aa: CASSLGLDTDTQYF

clone_size: .
d_call: TRBD2
j_call: TRBJ2-3
v_call: TRBV4-2
cdr3_nt: TGTGCCAGCAGCCGACTAGCGGGAGAAGCAGATACGCAGTATTTT
cdr3_aa: CASSRLAGEADTQYF

clone_size: .
d_call: .
j_call: TRBJ1-3
v_call: TRBV24-1
cdr3_nt: TGTGCCACCAGTGATTCGAGGAGAGACTCTGGAAACACCATATATTTT
cdr3_aa: CATSDSRRDSGNTIYF

clone_size: .
d_call: TRBD2
j_call: TRBJ2-2
v_call: TRBV9
cdr3_nt: TGTGCCAGCAGCGTAGGACTAGCGACCGGGGAGCTGTTTTTT
cdr3_aa: CASSVGLATGELFF

clone_size: .
d_call: TRBD1
j_call: TRBJ2-5
v_call: TRBV2
cdr3_nt: TGTGCCAGCAGATCCTGGACAGGGGGCTGGGAGACCCAGTACTTC
cdr3_aa: CASRSWTGGWETQYF

clone_size: .
d_call: TRBD1
j_call: TRBJ2-5
v_call: TRBV18
cdr3_nt: TGTGCCAGCTCCGAGACAGGGTTGGAGACCCAGTACTTC
cdr3_aa: CASSETGLETQYF

clone_size: .
d_call: TRBD1
j_call: TRBJ2-1
v_call: TRBV14
cdr3_nt: TGTGCCAGTAGCCACCCGGGACAGGGGGACCCTGGAGCCTACAATGAGCAGTTCTTC
cdr3_aa: CASSHPGQGDPGAYNEQFF

clone_size: .
d_call: TRBD2
j_call: TRBJ2-2
v_call: TRBV7-9
cdr3_nt: TGTGCCAGCACAAATCCTAGCGGGACATCGAACACCGGGGAGCTGTTTTTT
cdr3_aa: CASTNPSGTSNTGELFF

clone_size: few
d_call: .
j_call: TRBJ1-1
v_call: TRBV27
cdr3_nt: TGTGCCAGCAGTTTAAGGGGAAGTGGCGAAGCTTTCTTT
cdr3_aa: CASSLRGSGEAFF

clone_size: .
d_call: TRBD1
j_call: TRBJ2-5
v_call: TRBV7-2
cdr3_nt: TGTGCCAGCAGCTTCGACAGGGGGCTGGGGGAGACCCAGTACTTC
cdr3_aa: CASSFDRGLGETQYF

clone_size: .
d_call: .
j_call: TRBJ1-1
v_call: TRBV6-5
cdr3_nt: TGTGCCAGCAGTCTCAACAGGGTGAACACTGAAGCTTTCTTT
cdr3_aa: CASSLNRVNTEAFF

clone_size: .
d_call: .
j_call: TRBJ2-7
v_call: TRBV19
cdr3_nt: TGTGCCAGTAGTGAGCAAGTCGGGGAGCAGTACTTC
cdr3_aa: CASSEQVGEQYF

clone_size: .
d_call: TRBD2
j_call: TRBJ2-7
v_call: TRBV5-1
cdr3_nt: TGCGCCAGCAGCCGAATATCGGGGGGAATTCACGCTTACGAGCAGTACTTC
cdr3_aa: CASSRISGGIHAYEQYF

clone_size: .
d_call: .
j_call: TRBJ2-7
v_call: TRBV29-1
cdr3_nt: TGCAGCGTTGGGCAGGGTCACGAGCAGTACTTC
cdr3_aa: CSVGQGHEQYF

clone_size: .
d_call: .
j_call: TRBJ2-7
v_call: TRBV27
cdr3_nt: TGTGCCAGCATTGTTGCCCGAGGGTACGAGCAGTACTTC
cdr3_aa: CASIVARGYEQYF

clone_size: .
d_call: .
j_call: TRBJ1-1
v_call: TRBV12-3/TRBV12-4
cdr3_nt: TGTGCCAGCAGCTTGAGTCCTGAAGCTTTCTTT
cdr3_aa: CASSLSPEAFF

clone_size: .
d_call: .
j_call: TRBJ1-1
v_call: TRBV9
cdr3_nt: TGTGCCAGCAGCGTAGTCTCTGGCAGGGCGTACACTGAAGCTTTCTTT
cdr3_aa: CASSVVSGRAYTEAFF

clone_size: .
d_call: TRBD1
j_call: TRBJ2-1
v_call: TRBV5-1
cdr3_nt: TGCGCCAGCAGCTTGGAGACAGGGAGTCACAATGAGCAGTTCTTC
cdr3_aa: CASSLETGSHNEQFF

clone_size: once
d_call: TRBD2
j_call: TRBJ2-2
v_call: TRBV11-3
cdr3_nt: TGTGCCAGCAGCGCCGGGACTAGCGTAAACACCGGGGAGCTGTTTTTT
cdr3_aa: CASSAGTSVNTGELFF

clone_size: .
d_call: TRBD1
j_call: TRBJ2-1
v_call: TRBV7-9
cdr3_nt: TGTGCCAGCAGCTCGTACAGGGGTCATGAGCAGTTCTTC
cdr3_aa: CASSSYRGHEQFF

clone_size: once
d_call: .
j_call: TRBJ2-2
v_call: TRBV19
cdr3_nt: TGTGCCAGTAGTATAGGACGGGCCGGGGAGCTGTTTTTT
cdr3_aa: CASSIGRAGELFF

clone_size: .
d_call: .
j_call: TRBJ2-1
v_call: TRBV11-3
cdr3_nt: TGTGCCAGCAGCCTTACGCTAAATCATGAGCAGTTCTTC
cdr3_aa: CASSLTLNHEQFF

clone_size: few
d_call: .
j_call: TRBJ2-3
v_call: TRBV10-1
cdr3_nt: TGCGCCAGCAGCTTCACAGATACGCAGTATTTT
cdr3_aa: CASSFTDTQYF

clone_size: .
d_call: .
j_call: TRBJ1-5
v_call: TRBV28
cdr3_nt: TGTGCCAGCAGTTTAGTCAGTCAGGGGACCTTCAATCAGCCCCAGCATTTT
cdr3_aa: CASSLVSQGTFNQPQHF

clone_size: once
d_call: .
j_call: TRBJ1-6
v_call: TRBV10-3
cdr3_nt: TGTGCCATCAGTGAGTCGACGGGGGGACTCATACCCCTCCACTTT
cdr3_aa: CAISESTGGLIPLHF

clone_size: .
d_call: .
j_call: TRBJ1-2
v_call: TRBV19
cdr3_nt: TGTGCCAGTAGTCCGTTCCGGGGGGCGGAATCTGGTGGCTACACCTTC
cdr3_aa: CASSPFRGAESGGYTF

clone_size: .
d_call: .
j_call: TRBJ2-1
v_call: TRBV27
cdr3_nt: TGTGCCAGCAGGGACTTCGGTAGGAACAATGAGCAGTTCTTC
cdr3_aa: CASRDFGRNNEQFF

clone_size: few
d_call: TRBD2
j_call: TRBJ2-7
v_call: TRBV10-1
cdr3_nt: TGCGCCAGCAGGGCCCTGACTAGCGGGAGGAACGAGCAGTACTTC
cdr3_aa: CASRALTSGRNEQYF

clone_size: .
d_call: TRBD2
j_call: TRBJ2-1
v_call: TRBV13
cdr3_nt: TGTGCCAGCAGCTTAGGCAGGGCTAGCGGGGGCTACAATGAGCAGTTCTTC
cdr3_aa: CASSLGRASGGYNEQFF

clone_size: .
d_call: .
j_call: TRBJ2-4
v_call: TRBV2
cdr3_nt: TGTGCCAGCATCAGGGATGTCAAAAACATTCAGTACTTC
cdr3_aa: CASIRDVKNIQYF

clone_size: .
d_call: .
j_call: TRBJ1-5
v_call: TRBV6-2/TRBV6-3
cdr3_nt: TGTGCCAGCAGTTACATGGAGGGTCAGCCCCAGCATTTT
cdr3_aa: CASSYMEGQPQHF

clone_size: .
d_call: TRBD2
j_call: TRBJ2-1
v_call: TRBV10-3
cdr3_nt: TGTGCCATCAGTGAGTCGGGGGGGAACGGTTATACTTCTAGGAATGAGCAGTTCTTC
cdr3_aa: CAISESGGNGYTSRNEQFF

clone_size: .
d_call: TRBD1
j_call: TRBJ1-4
v_call: TRBV3-1/TRBV3-2
cdr3_nt: TGTGCCAGCAGCCAAGAGACAGGGGGCCTGTTTTTT
cdr3_aa: CASSQETGGLFF

clone_size: .
d_call: TRBD1
j_call: TRBJ1-1
v_call: TRBV19
cdr3_nt: TGTGCCAGTAGTGTGACAGGGGAGACTGAAGCTTTCTTT
cdr3_aa: CASSVTGETEAFF

clone_size: .
d_call: TRBD2
j_call: TRBJ2-1
v_call: TRBV3-1/TRBV3-2
cdr3_nt: TGTGCCAGCAGCCAACACAGCGGGAGGGCCTTGGGTTCCTACAATGAGCAGTTCTTC
cdr3_aa: CASSQHSGRALGSYNEQFF

clone_size: .
d_call: TRBD1
j_call: TRBJ2-1
v_call: TRBV3-1/TRBV3-2
cdr3_nt: TGTGCCAGCAGCCAAGTGCGACAGGGGGGGAATGAGCAGTTCTTC
cdr3_aa: CASSQVRQGGNEQFF

clone_size: .
d_call: .
j_call: TRBJ1-5
v_call: TRBV30
cdr3_nt: TGTGCCTGGAGTGTAGGGGGTTATCAGCCCCAGCATTTT
cdr3_aa: CAWSVGGYQPQHF

clone_size: .
d_call: .
j_call: TRBJ2-2
v_call: TRBV11-3
cdr3_nt: TGTGCCAGCAGCTCTGACATCGCCGGGGAGCTGTTTTTT
cdr3_aa: CASSSDIAGELFF

clone_size: .
d_call: .
j_call: TRBJ1-1
v_call: TRBV5-1
cdr3_nt: TGCGCCAGCAGCTTTCAGAGGGCCTCGAACACTGAAGCTTTCTTT
cdr3_aa: CASSFQRASNTEAFF

clone_size: .
d_call: .
j_call: TRBJ2-3
v_call: TRBV7-3
cdr3_nt: TGTGCCAGCAGTCCTACGGAGTTCAACACAGATACGCAGTATTTT
cdr3_aa: CASSPTEFNTDTQYF

clone_size: .
d_call: TRBD2
j_call: TRBJ2-7
v_call: TRBV27
cdr3_nt: TGTGCCACCCGCGACGGGGGGGGAGGTTACGAGCAGTACTTC
cdr3_aa: CATRDGGGGYEQYF

clone_size: .
d_call: .
j_call: TRBJ1-5
v_call: TRBV19
cdr3_nt: TGTGCCAGTAGTATGGGGAGTCCCCAGCATTTT
cdr3_aa: CASSMGSPQHF

clone_size: .
d_call: .
j_call: TRBJ2-1
v_call: TRBV5-4
cdr3_nt: TGTGCCAGCAGCTTGGCCGAATGGAGGGGAGTGAATGAGCAGTTCTTC
cdr3_aa: CASSLAEWRGVNEQFF